Following are 16 T cell receptor beta chains from one sample sequenced in a study of naive CD8 T cells in extremely preterm neonates. Elective cesarean births at roughly 35-43 weeks, without labor or membrane rupture, supplied the cord blood. The repertoire was sequenced with immunoSEQ multiplex PCR; TCRdb's copy has only in-frame clones and lacks some. Of about 4,800 clones detected, around 97% appear once; the ten largest clones hold around 0.47%. Sequenced: naive CD8+ T cells from cord blood. These TCRs come from a newborn in good health.

V gene TRBV7-4 combines with J gene TRBJ2-3; TRBD2 is a possible D gene (6 bases). V lost 1 base to trimming and J lost 2 bases, with 16 bases between them. Germline V lookup: CDR1 SGHVT, CDR2 SQSDAQ. The CDR3 runs to 17 residues. As DNA, the CDR3 is TGTGCCAGCAGCTTAGAGTCGGCGGGGCTCTACACAGATACGCAGTATTTT. Residues: CASSLESAGLYTDTQYF.

The rearrangement links TRBV10-1 to TRBJ1-2; the match to TRBD1 covers 9 bases. CDR1 and CDR2 (germline): WNHNN, SYGVQD (reference sequence). After removal of 0 bases from V and 4 bases from J, the junction contained 9 bases not matched to a gene. CDR3 length: 17 amino acids. This CDR3 reads CASSESRDRVRCYGYTF. The DNA of the CDR3 is TGCGCCAGCAGTGAGTCCCGGGACAGGGTACGGTGCTATGGCTACACCTTC.

The chain carries TRBV4-3 and TRBJ1-1; D is ambiguous. V lost 1 base and J lost 3, with 12 bases in between. The CDR3 totals 15 residues. Germline CDR1 LGHNA, CDR2 YSLEER. In DNA form, the CDR3 reads TGCGCCAGCAGCCAAGTGTTGGGCAGCTACACTGAAGCTTTCTTT. This gives the protein CASSQVLGSYTEAFF.

The chain employs TRBV27 and TRBJ1-2; D is ambiguous. The CDR3 is made up of 15 amino acids. Trimming removed 4 bases at V and 4 bases at J, with 16 bases between. Germline CDR1 is MNHEY and CDR2 is SMNVEV (reference sequence). The CDR3 here is CASSSGTSLSYGYTF. The CDR3 bases are TGTGCCAGCAGTTCAGGAACCTCTTTGAGCTATGGCTACACCTTC.

The rearrangement links TRBV27 to TRBJ2-1; tentative D call: TRBD2 (5 bases). The germline V and J ends were trimmed by 3 bases and 1 base, with 7 bases remaining between them. Germline V gene sequence: CDR1 MNHEY, CDR2 SMNVEV (reference sequence). The CDR3 is 14 amino acids. The CDR3 loop is CASSFRGSYNEQFF. The DNA for the CDR3 is TGTGCCAGCAGTTTTCGGGGATCCTACAATGAGCAGTTCTTC.

The sample holds one count of this clone. The rearrangement joins TRBV19 to TRBJ2-1; TRBD1 might be the D (5 bases). This CDR3 spans 16 amino acids. Germline CDR1 and CDR2: LNHDA and SQIVND (reference sequence). Between the trimmed V and J ends, which lost 3 bases and 0 bases, there was a span of 12 bases. The CDR3 sequence: CASSMQGTSSYNEQFF. The CDR3 coding sequence is TGTGCCAGTAGTATGCAGGGCACAAGCTCCTACAATGAGCAGTTCTTC.

The V and J genes are TRBV10-3 and TRBJ1-1; possibly TRBD1 for D (6 bases). The CDR3 runs to 14 residues. Trimming removed 2 bases from V and 3 bases from J, with 10 bases in between. Looked up from germline, CDR1 is ENHRY and CDR2 is SYGVKD. The DNA for the CDR3 is TGTGCCATCAGTGAGACAGGGCGGGACACTGAAGCTTTCTTT. Translated: CAISETGRDTEAFF.

The chain joins TRBV29-1 to TRBJ2-2; 10 nucleotides agree with TRBD2. CDR1 is SQVTM and CDR2 is ANQGSEA in the germline V gene. CDR3 size: 15 residues. Unmatched junction bases numbered 0, after V lost 1 base and J lost 1 base. The CDR3 spells CSVEGLAGNTGELFF. The CDR3 DNA follows: TGCAGCGTTGAAGGACTAGCGGGGAACACCGGGGAGCTGTTTTTT.

The chain has TRBV27 and TRBJ1-2; unclear D gene. The germline CDR1 and CDR2 sequences are MNHEY and SMNVEV (reference sequence). V was clipped by 4 bases and J by 7 bases, with 7 bases between them. This CDR3 has 11 amino acids. The chain's CDR3 is CASSSHSGYTF. CDR3 bases: TGTGCCAGCAGTTCCCACAGTGGCTACACCTTC.

The rearrangement links TRBV4-1 to TRBJ2-3, with 12 nucleotides matching TRBD1. The V and J ends lost 3 bases and 2 bases, in that order; junction bases with no gene match: 3. Germline-derived CDR1 and CDR2 are MGHRA and YSYEKL. The CDR3 is 16 residues long. Here the CDR3 reads CASSQGTGGFTDTQYF. CDR3 nucleotide sequence: TGCGCCAGCAGCCAGGGGACAGGGGGCTTCACAGATACGCAGTATTTT.

This sequence joins TRBV13 and TRBJ2-6, with a tentative D call TRBD1 (5 bases). V lost 1 base and J lost 0, with 10 bases in between. This CDR3 region has 17 residues. CDR1 and CDR2 (germline): PRHDT, FYEKMQ (reference sequence). This chain's CDR3 is CASSLERGTSGANVLTF. The CDR3 coding sequence is TGTGCCAGCAGCTTAGAAAGGGGCACCTCTGGGGCCAACGTCCTGACTTTC.

The gene calls are TRBV10-3 and TRBJ2-3; 12 bases agree with TRBD2. Germline assignment: CDR1 ENHRY and CDR2 SYGVKD. The CDR3 is 15 amino acids. Unmatched junction bases numbered 4, after V lost 6 bases and J lost 3 bases. The CDR3 nucleotides read TGTGCCATCAGCGCTAGCGGGGGGGTAACAGATACGCAGTATTTT. This codes for CAISASGGVTDTQYF.

The V gene is TRBV7-8, the J gene TRBJ1-2; tentatively, D is TRBD1 (6 bases). V lost 5 bases and J lost 1, with 17 bases in between. The CDR3 runs to 16 residues. Germline V gene sequence: CDR1 SGHVS, CDR2 FQNEAQ. CDR3 in amino acids: CASSRTVSGSNYGYTF. The CDR3 coding sequence is TGTGCCAGCAGCCGGACAGTGTCGGGGAGTAACTATGGCTACACCTTC. The full variable domain, its missing parts supplied by reference TRBV7-8 and TRBJ1-2, is GAGVSQSPRYKVAKRGQDVALRCDPISGHVSLFWYQQALGQGPEFLTYFQNEAQLDKSGLPSDRFFAERPEGSVSTLKIQRTQQEDSAVYLCASSRTVSGSNYGYTFGSGTRLTVV.

The genes are TRBV5-4 and TRBJ2-3; tentatively, D is TRBD2 (6 bases). The CDR3 spans 14 residues. Per germline, CDR1 SGHNT and CDR2 YYREEE (reference sequence). V gave up 4 bases and J gave up 2 bases, with 11 bases separating them. The CDR3 is CASSDGGYTDTQYF. For the CDR3, the DNA is TGTGCCAGCAGCGATGGGGGGTACACAGATACGCAGTATTTT.

The chain joins TRBV27 to TRBJ2-1; D call uncertain. Looked up from germline, CDR1 is MNHEY and CDR2 is SMNVEV (reference sequence). The CDR3 runs to 14 residues. With 8 bases removed from V and 0 bases from J, the gap between germline ends came to 11 bases. The CDR3 is CASATDNSYNEQFF. The CDR3 nucleotides read TGTGCCAGCGCCACAGACAACTCCTACAATGAGCAGTTCTTC.

This clone was seen more than once but under ten times. The chain joins TRBV7-9 to TRBJ2-7, with TRBD1 matching 7 bases. The length of the CDR3 is 16 residues. Germline V CDR1 and CDR2: SEHNR, FQNEAQ (reference sequence). Losses at the gene ends were 6 bases for V and 0 bases for J; bases not matched to a gene: 11. The DNA for the CDR3 is TGTGCCAGCAGTCCTAATCAGGGGGTTAGCTCCTACGAGCAGTACTTC. Protein: CASSPNQGVSSYEQYF.